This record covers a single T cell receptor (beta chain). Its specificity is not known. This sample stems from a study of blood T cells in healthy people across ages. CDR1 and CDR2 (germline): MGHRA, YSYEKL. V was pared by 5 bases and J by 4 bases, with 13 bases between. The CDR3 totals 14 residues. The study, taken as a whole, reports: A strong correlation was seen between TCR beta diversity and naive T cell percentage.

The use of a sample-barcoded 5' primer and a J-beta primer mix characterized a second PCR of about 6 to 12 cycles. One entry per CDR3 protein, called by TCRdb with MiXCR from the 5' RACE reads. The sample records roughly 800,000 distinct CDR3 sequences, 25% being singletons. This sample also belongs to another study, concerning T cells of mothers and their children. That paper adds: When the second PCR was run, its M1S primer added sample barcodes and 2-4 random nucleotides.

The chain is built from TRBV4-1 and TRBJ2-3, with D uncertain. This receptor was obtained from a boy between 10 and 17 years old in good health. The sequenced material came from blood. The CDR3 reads CASSLGPFADTQYF. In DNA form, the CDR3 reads TGCGCCAGCAGCTTGGGTCCTTTTGCAGATACGCAGTATTTT.